One sample yielded the 17 T cell receptor beta chains listed below, sequenced in a study of blood T cell repertoires in COVID-19. The data were produced by immunoSEQ multiplex PCR, yet TCRdb's version contains in-frame clones alone and is incomplete. The sample has almost 400,000 clones, around nine tenths seen once; the top ten hold over 0.9%. Source material: PBMCs or T cells enriched from blood (not recorded which). The receptor source for this set is a woman in her 30s with acute COVID-19.

CDR3 nucleotide sequence: TGTGCCAGCAGCCGCCACACTAGCTCCTACGAGCAGTACTTC. It encodes CASSRHTSSYEQYF. This chain links TRBV7-2 with TRBJ2-7; D may be TRBD2 (5 bases). The CDR3 spans 14 residues. CDR1 is SGHTA and CDR2 is FQGNSA in the germline V gene. The ends were cut back, 5 bases at V and 0 bases at J, with 11 bases in the middle.

CDR3 loop: CASSYSIRPSGDTQYF. In DNA form, the CDR3 reads TGTGCCAGCAGTTACTCGATAAGGCCTAGCGGAGATACGCAGTATTTT. The rearrangement links TRBV6-5 to TRBJ2-3, with TRBD2 matching 7 bases. The CDR3 spans 16 residues. Germline values: CDR1 MNHEY, CDR2 SVGAGI. Trimming cost V 0 bases and J 5 bases; bases outside gene matches: 8.

This clone was recorded only once. The chain joins TRBV7-3 to TRBJ2-2, with 9 bases lining up with TRBD2. The CDR3 length is 16 residues. The V gene end was trimmed by 2 bases and the J gene end by 4 bases; junction bases not matched to a gene: 5. Germline assignment: CDR1 SGHTA and CDR2 FQGTGA. This CDR3 is CASSLPIAGATGELFF. The CDR3 nucleotides are TGTGCCAGCAGCTTACCAATAGCGGGGGCCACCGGGGAGCTGTTTTTT.

The chain combines TRBV11-2 with TRBJ1-2; possible D gene TRBD1, 5 bases. Germline CDR1 is SGHAT and CDR2 is FQNNGV. The CDR3 has 12 residues. The germline V and J ends were trimmed by 1 base and 8 bases, with 8 bases remaining between them. The CDR3 here is CASSLAGEGYTF. The CDR3 DNA is TGTGCCAGCAGCTTAGCGGGGGAGGGCTACACCTTC. Filled out from reference TRBV11-2 and TRBJ1-2, the complete variable domain reads EAGVAQSPRYKIIEKRQSVAFWCNPISGHATLYWYQQILGQGPKLLIQFQNNGVVDDSQLPKDRFSAERLKGVDSTLKIQPAKLEDSAVYLCASSLAGEGYTFGSGTRLTVV.

This clone was detected a few times. The chain has TRBV9 and TRBJ1-2; 7 bases align to TRBD1. This CDR3 region has 13 residues. V gave up 4 bases and J gave up 2 bases; unmatched junction bases: 2. Germline lookup yields CDR1 SGDLS and CDR2 YYNGEE. CDR3 sequence reads: CASSSQGNYGYTF. The CDR3, as DNA: TGTGCCAGCAGCTCACAGGGGAACTATGGCTACACCTTC.

The chain recombines TRBV6-2 or TRBV6-3 with TRBJ1-5, with D perhaps matching TRBD1 (5 bases). V was shortened by 1 base and J by 4 bases, with 11 bases between the two germline ends. The germline CDR1 and CDR2 sequences are MNHEY and SVGEGT. The CDR3 sequence is 15 residues long. CDR3 loop: CASSYFLRGNQPQHF. The CDR3 DNA reads as TGTGCCAGCAGTTACTTTCTGCGGGGGAATCAGCCCCAGCATTTT.

The V call is TRBV2, the J call TRBJ1-6; 8 positions match TRBD1. CDR3 size: 16 residues. CDR1 is SNHLY and CDR2 is FYNNEI in the germline V gene. J lost 7 bases, V lost 4 bases, and 9 bases had no gene match. The CDR3 loop is CASSGRAGGPNSPLHF. The CDR3 nucleotides are TGTGCCAGCAGTGGACGGGCAGGGGGCCCCAATTCACCCCTCCACTTT.

The gene calls are TRBV6-1 and TRBJ2-7; the D is unclear. CDR3 size: 16 residues. The germline V gene encodes CDR1 MNHNS and CDR2 SASEGT. V lost 4 bases to trimming and J lost 4 bases, with 20 bases between them. CDR3 DNA: TGTGCCAGCAGTGGCCGAGGTGAAGGCCGCATGTACGAGCAGTACTTC. Encoded protein: CASSGRGEGRMYEQYF.

The V gene is TRBV7-2, the J gene TRBJ1-5; D uncertain. This CDR3 is built from 12 residues. V was shortened by 5 bases and J by 4 bases, with 6 bases between the two germline ends. Per the germline V gene, CDR1 is SGHTA and CDR2 is FQGNSA. The CDR3 loop is CASSVFNQPQHF. In nucleotides, the CDR3 is TGTGCCAGCAGCGTCTTTAATCAGCCCCAGCATTTT.

The chain uses TRBV6-5 and TRBJ1-1; 9 positions agree with TRBD1. CDR3 length: 13 amino acids. V gave up 6 bases and J gave up 3 bases; unmatched junction bases: 2. Looked up from germline, CDR1 is MNHEY and CDR2 is SVGAGI. The DNA for the CDR3 is TGTGCCAGCAGCCGGACAGGGGACACTGAAGCTTTCTTT. Its protein product is CASSRTGDTEAFF.

The CDR3 coding sequence is TGTGCCAGCCCGAATGGCGCGGGGGGCAGCACAGATACGCAGTATTTT. This gives the protein CASPNGAGGSTDTQYF. The V call is TRBV7-9, the J call TRBJ2-3; 8 nucleotides align to TRBD2. Germline CDR1 is SEHNR and CDR2 is FQNEAQ (reference sequence). The CDR3 consists of 16 residues. J lost 0 bases, V lost 8 bases, and 10 bases had no gene match.

V usage is TRBV4-1 and J usage is TRBJ1-5, with 9 bases identical to TRBD1. CDR1 is MGHRA, CDR2 YSYEKL, per germline. V lost 0 bases, J lost 5 bases, and 2 bases stayed unmatched. The CDR3 is 15 residues long. CDR3 region: CASSQDGDRDQPQHF. In nucleotides, the CDR3 is TGCGCCAGCAGCCAAGATGGGGACAGGGATCAGCCCCAGCATTTT.

The chain carries TRBV7-9 and TRBJ1-1; tentative D call: TRBD1 (5 bases). The V gene lost 2 bases and the J gene lost 7 bases, with 11 bases spanning the gap. Germline-derived CDR1 and CDR2 are SEHNR and FQNEAQ (reference sequence). CDR3 size: 13 residues. The CDR3 DNA follows: TGTGCCAGCAGCTTAATTTCGACAGTTGAAGCTTTCTTT. It yields the protein CASSLISTVEAFF. The full variable domain, completed using reference TRBV7-9 and TRBJ1-1, is DTGVSQNPRHKITKRGQNVTFRCDPISEHNRLYWYRQTLGQGPEFLTYFQNEAQLEKSRLLSDRFSAERPKGSFSTLEIQRTEQGDSAMYLCASSLISTVEAFFGQGTRLTVV.

The gene calls are TRBV19 and TRBJ2-3, with D unresolved. The germline V gene has CDR1 LNHDA and CDR2 SQIVND (reference sequence). The CDR3 is 15 amino acids. Trimming cost V 4 bases and J 5 bases, with 16 bases left between them. The CDR3 reads CASSTLARPEDTQYF. The DNA of the CDR3 is TGTGCCAGTAGTACGTTAGCCCGCCCGGAAGATACGCAGTATTTT.

The chain employs TRBV5-1 and TRBJ2-2; D is perhaps TRBD2 (5 bases). Germline assignment: CDR1 SGHRS and CDR2 YFSETQ. Trimming took 4 bases from V and 5 from J, leaving 15 bases between them. This CDR3 contains 15 residues. The CDR3 DNA is TGCGCCAGCAGCCTCTCGGAGCGGACTACCGGGGAGCTGTTTTTT. This gives the protein CASSLSERTTGELFF.

The chain couples TRBV7-3 to TRBJ1-1, with D maybe TRBD1 (6 bases). CDR3 size: 15 residues. V was clipped by 1 base and J by 9 bases, with 18 bases between them. Germline loops: CDR1 SGHTA, CDR2 FQGTGA. This CDR3 reads CASSLSLAAGAQAFF. The CDR3 DNA sequence: TGTGCCAGCAGCTTAAGTCTGGCGGCGGGGGCGCAAGCTTTCTTT.

This chain links TRBV9 with TRBJ1-3, with 9 bases identical to TRBD1. CDR1 and CDR2 (germline): SGDLS, YYNGEE. V was pared by 0 bases and J by 1 base, with 2 bases of the junction left unmatched. The CDR3 is 16 residues long. DNA for the CDR3: TGTGCCAGCAGCGTAGGGACAGGGGCTTCTGGAAACACCATATATTTT. This sequence encodes CASSVGTGASGNTIYF.